What follows describes a single TCR beta chain. The TCR beta repertoire was assessed by survey-level immunoSEQ sequencing. Sequenced by immunoSEQ multiplex PCR; TCRdb stores in-frame clones only, minus some. The table records roughly 68,000 clones, roughly 95% of them present only once. Sequencing was done on a sample of PBMCs. The TCR comes from a middle-aged man with rheumatoid arthritis.

The CDR3 region is CASSLKEGPYNEQFF. CDR3 DNA sequence: TGTGCCAGCAGCTTAAAGGAGGGCCCCTACAATGAGCAGTTCTTC. The chain couples TRBV7-3 to TRBJ2-1, with D perhaps matching TRBD2 (6 bases). Germline V gene data show CDR1 as SGHTA and CDR2 as FQGTGA. The V and J ends lost 1 base and 2 bases respectively, with 9 bases between them. CDR3 length: 15 amino acids.